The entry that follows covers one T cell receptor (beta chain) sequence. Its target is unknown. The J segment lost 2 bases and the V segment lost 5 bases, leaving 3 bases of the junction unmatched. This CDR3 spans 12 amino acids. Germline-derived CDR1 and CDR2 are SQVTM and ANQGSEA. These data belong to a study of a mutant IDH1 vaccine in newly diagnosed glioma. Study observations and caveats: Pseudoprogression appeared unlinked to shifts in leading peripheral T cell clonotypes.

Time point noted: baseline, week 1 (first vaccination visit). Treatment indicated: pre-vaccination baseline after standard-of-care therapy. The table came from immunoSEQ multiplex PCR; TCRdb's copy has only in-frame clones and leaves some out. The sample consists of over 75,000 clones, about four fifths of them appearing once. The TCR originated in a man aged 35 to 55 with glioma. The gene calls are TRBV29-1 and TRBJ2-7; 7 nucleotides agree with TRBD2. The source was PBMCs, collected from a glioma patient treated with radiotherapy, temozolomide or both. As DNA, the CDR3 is TGCAGCGTTACTAGCGTAACCTACGAGCAGTACTTC. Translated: CSVTSVTYEQYF.